This T cell receptor (beta chain) emerged from a study of OX40 agonist ivuxolimab in advanced cancers. Overall study: Ivuxolimab, an antibody acting as an agonist of OX40 (CD134), was used to treat patients. Study-level findings and limits: Within 6 weeks, CD4+ and CD8+ blood T cells expanded clonally at 0.1 to 3.0 mg/kg. Near-lowest levels of clonal expansion characterized partial responders at 0.1-3.0 mg/kg.

Germline CDR1 SGHDN, CDR2 FVKESK. The V and J ends lost 0 bases and 0 bases respectively, with 9 bases between them. The CDR3 is 17 amino acids. Autoimmune disease history or systemic immunosuppression excluded patients. Comment on this clone: The antigen is not known.

This table comes from immunoSEQ multiplex PCR, and its TCRdb copy is limited to in-frame clones, with some not included. The sample lists roughly 67,000 clones; 88% were seen once. The receptor comes from an adult with an advanced solid tumor such as melanoma, head and neck, liver or kidney cancer. This sequence joins TRBV14 and TRBJ2-6; D remains ambiguous. Sequenced material: CD4+ or CD8+ T cells sorted from blood, taken in a trial of the OX40 agonist ivuxolimab. The CDR3 loop reads CASSQDRWNSGANVLTF. The CDR3 nucleotides are TGTGCCAGCAGCCAAGATAGATGGAACTCTGGGGCCAACGTCCTGACTTTC.